Detailed here is one T cell receptor beta chain. This entry is derived from a study of T cell responses to AZD1222 COVID-19 vaccine. Study overall: Whether given at about 4 or about 12 weeks, second doses were pooled.

V dropped 0 bases and J dropped 8 bases, with 19 bases sitting between them. The CDR3 totals 16 residues. Per germline, CDR1 KGHSH and CDR2 LQKENI. Clones were read by immunoSEQ multiplex PCR, and TCRdb kept only the in-frame ones, dropping some. The table shows about 150,000 clones, with more than 85% occurring only once. The chain links TRBV18 to TRBJ1-2, with D possibly TRBD1 on 6 matching bases. This TCR came from an adult in good health. Sequencing used peripheral blood, obtained on day 0 of AZD1222 vaccination. The CDR3 is CASSPPFAGDIEGYTF. The DNA for the CDR3 is TGTGCCAGCTCACCACCTTTTGCAGGGGACATTGAGGGCTACACCTTC.